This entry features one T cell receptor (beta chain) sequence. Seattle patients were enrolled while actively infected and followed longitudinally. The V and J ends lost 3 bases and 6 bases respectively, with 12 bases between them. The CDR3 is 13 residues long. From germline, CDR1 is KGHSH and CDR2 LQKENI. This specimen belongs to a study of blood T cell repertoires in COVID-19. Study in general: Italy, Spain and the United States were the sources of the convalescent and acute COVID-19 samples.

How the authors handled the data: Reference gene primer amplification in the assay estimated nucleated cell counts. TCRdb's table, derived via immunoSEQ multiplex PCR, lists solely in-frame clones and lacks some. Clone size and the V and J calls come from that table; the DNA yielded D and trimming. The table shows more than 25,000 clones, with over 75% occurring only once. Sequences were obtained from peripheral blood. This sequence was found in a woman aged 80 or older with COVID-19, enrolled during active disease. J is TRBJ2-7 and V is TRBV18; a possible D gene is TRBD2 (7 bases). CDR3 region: CASSPSRGAEQYF. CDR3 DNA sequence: TGTGCCAGCTCACCGAGTCGGGGGGCCGAGCAGTACTTC.